This note documents a single T cell receptor beta chain sequence. The data are from a study of technical replicates of blood from four donors. Sequencing used immunoSEQ multiplex PCR; TCRdb keeps in-frame clones, though not all of them. Of some 70,000 clones listed, over 95% are singletons. This CDR3 contains 14 residues. V was clipped by 8 bases and J by 5 bases; unmatched bases: 10. CDR1 and CDR2 from the germline V gene are SNHLY and FYNNEI. The sample comprised T cells isolated from PBMCs. The chain recombines TRBV2 with TRBJ1-1, with TRBD1 identical over 8 bases. This TCR was sampled from a human donor in good health. The CDR3 DNA follows: TGTGCCAGCGTACCTGCAGGGGGCCGGACTGAAGCTTTCTTT. Translating it yields CASVPAGGRTEAFF.